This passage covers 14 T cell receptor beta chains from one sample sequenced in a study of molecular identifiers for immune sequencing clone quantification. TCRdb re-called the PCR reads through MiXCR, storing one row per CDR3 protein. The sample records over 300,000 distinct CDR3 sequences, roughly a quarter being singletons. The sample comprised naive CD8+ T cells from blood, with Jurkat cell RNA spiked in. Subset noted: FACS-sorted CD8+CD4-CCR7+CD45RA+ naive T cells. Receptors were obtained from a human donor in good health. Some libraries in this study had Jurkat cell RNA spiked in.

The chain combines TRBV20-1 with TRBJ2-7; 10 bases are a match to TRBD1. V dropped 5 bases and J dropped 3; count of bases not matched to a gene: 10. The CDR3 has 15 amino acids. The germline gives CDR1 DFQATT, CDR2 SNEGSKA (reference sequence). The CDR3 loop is CSAAAGTGDYYEQYF. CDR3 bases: TGCAGTGCTGCCGCCGGGACAGGGGATTACTACGAGCAGTACTTC.

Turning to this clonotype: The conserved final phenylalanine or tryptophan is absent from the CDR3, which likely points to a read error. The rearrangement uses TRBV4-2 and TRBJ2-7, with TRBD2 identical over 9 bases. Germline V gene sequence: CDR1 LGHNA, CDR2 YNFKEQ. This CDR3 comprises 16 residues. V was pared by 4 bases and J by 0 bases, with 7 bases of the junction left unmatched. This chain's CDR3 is CASSPRSGRNSYEQYL. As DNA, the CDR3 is TGTGCCAGCAGCCCCCGGAGCGGGAGGAACTCCTACGAGCAGTACCTC.

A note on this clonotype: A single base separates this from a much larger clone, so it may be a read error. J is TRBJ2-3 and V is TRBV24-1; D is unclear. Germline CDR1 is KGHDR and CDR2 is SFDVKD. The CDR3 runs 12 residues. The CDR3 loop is CATSDFPDAQYF. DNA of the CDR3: TGTGCCACCAGTGATTTTCCAGATGCGCAGTATTTT.

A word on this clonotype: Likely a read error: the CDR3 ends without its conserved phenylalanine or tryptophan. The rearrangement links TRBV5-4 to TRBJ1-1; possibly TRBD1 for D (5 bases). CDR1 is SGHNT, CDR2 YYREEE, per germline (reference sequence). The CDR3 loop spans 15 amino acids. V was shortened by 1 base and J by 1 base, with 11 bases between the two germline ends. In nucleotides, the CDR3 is TGTGCCAGCAGCTTGCAGGGTCGCCCGAACACTGAAGCTTTCCTT. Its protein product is CASSLQGRPNTEAFL.

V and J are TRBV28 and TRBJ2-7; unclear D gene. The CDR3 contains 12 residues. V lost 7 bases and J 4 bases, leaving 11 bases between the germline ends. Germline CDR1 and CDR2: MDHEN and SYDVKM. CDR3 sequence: CASKSVWYEQYF. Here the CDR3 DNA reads TGTGCCAGCAAGTCAGTTTGGTACGAGCAGTACTTC. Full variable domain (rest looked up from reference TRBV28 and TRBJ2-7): DVKVTQSSRYLVKRTGEKVFLECVQDMDHENMFWYRQDPGLGLRLIYFSYDVKMKEKGDIPEGYSVSREKKERFSLILESASTNQTSMYLCASKSVWYEQYFGPGTRLTVT.

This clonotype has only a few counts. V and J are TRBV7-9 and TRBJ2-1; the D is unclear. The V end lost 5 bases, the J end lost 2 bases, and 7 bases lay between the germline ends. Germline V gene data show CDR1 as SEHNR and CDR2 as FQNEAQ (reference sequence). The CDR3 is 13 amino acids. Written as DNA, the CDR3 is TGTGCCAGCAGCCGTTCCGCCTACAATGAGCAGTTCTTC. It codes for CASSRSAYNEQFF.

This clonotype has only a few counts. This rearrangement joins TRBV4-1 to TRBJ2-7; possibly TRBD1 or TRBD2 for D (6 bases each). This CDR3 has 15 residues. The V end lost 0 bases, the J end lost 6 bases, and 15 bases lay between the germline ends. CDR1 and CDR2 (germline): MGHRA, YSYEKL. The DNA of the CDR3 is TGCGCCAGCAGCCAAGATCCGGGGGCCGGGGGCGAGCAGTACTTC. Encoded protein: CASSQDPGAGGEQYF.

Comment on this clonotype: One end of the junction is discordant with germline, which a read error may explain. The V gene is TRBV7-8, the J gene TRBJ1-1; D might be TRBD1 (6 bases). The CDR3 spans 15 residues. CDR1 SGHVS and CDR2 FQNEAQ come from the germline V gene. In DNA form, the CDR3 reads TGTGCCAGCAGAGAGGGGTCAGGGGTGAACGCTGAAGCTTTCTTT. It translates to CASREGSGVNAEAFF.

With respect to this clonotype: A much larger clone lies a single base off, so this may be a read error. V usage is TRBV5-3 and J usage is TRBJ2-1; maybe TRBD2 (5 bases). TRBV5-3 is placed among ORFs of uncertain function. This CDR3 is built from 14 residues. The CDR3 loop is CASSFESLADEQSF. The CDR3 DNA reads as TGTGCCAGCAGCTTTGAGTCCCTAGCCGATGAGCAGTCCTTC.

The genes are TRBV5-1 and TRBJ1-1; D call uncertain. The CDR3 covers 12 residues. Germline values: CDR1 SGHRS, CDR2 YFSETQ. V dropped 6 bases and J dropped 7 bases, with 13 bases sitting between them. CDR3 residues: CASTLPSNEAFF. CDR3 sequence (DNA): TGCGCCAGCACGCTTCCCTCTAATGAAGCTTTCTTT.

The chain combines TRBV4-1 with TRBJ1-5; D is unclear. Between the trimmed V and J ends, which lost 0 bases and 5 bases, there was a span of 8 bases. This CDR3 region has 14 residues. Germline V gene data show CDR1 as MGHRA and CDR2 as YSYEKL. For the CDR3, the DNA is TGCGCCAGCAGCCAAGATTATCGGGATCAGCCCCAGCATTTT. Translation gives CASSQDYRDQPQHF.

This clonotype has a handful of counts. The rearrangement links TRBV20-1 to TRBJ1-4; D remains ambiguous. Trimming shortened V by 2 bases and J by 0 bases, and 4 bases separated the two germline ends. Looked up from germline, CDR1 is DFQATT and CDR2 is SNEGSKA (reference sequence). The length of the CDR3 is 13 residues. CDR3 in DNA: TGCAGTGCTAGACAAGCAACTAATGAAAAACTGTTTTTT. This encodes CSARQATNEKLFF.

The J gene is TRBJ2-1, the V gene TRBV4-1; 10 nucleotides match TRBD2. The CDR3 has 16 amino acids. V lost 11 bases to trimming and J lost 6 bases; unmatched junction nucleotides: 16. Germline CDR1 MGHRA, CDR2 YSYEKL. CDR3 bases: TGCGCCCGCCGCCGCTTGCTAGCGGGAGTGGGCAATGAGCAGTTCTTC. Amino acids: CARRRLLAGVGNEQFF.

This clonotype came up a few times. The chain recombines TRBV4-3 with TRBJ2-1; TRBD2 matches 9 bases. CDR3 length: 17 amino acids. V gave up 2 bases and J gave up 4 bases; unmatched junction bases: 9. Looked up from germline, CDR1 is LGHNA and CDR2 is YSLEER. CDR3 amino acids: CASSQSEGLAGYNEQFF. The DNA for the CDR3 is TGCGCCAGCAGCCAAAGTGAGGGGCTAGCGGGATACAATGAGCAGTTCTTC.